A selection of T cell receptor beta chains follows, all from one sample in a study of CD8 T cells in Susac syndrome. TCRdb reprocessed the immunoSEQ multiplex PCR reads with MiXCR, giving one entry per CDR3 protein. The table includes more than 200,000 distinct CDR3 sequences, over 85% detected once. Sequences were obtained from CD4+ T cells from PBMCs. The receptors derive from a human donor with multiple sclerosis. Both conserved end residues are part of each CDR3. A D gene is named only where the DNA matches it firmly. Clone size is shown for a subset of rows, as once, few, many or a class of expanded clone.

D: -; size: once; V: TRBV2; J: TRBJ1-2; DNA: TGTGCCTGCCACAGGGCTGGTGGCTACACCTTC; CDR3: CACHRAGGYTF
D: -; size: once; V: TRBV29-1; J: TRBJ2-3; DNA: TGCAGCGTTGCTCTAGGGAGCACAGATACGCAGTATTTT; CDR3: CSVALGSTDTQYF
D: -; size: -; V: TRBV29-1; J: TRBJ1-1; DNA: TGCAGCGTTGAAGAGACAGAGGCGGGCGCTTTCTTT; CDR3: CSVEETEAGAFF
D: TRBD1; size: -; V: TRBV5-4; J: TRBJ2-4; DNA: TGTGCCAGCAGCCCAGGGGGCGCGAACATTCAGTACTTC; CDR3: CASSPGGANIQYF
D: -; size: few; V: TRBV4-2; J: TRBJ2-4; DNA: TGTGCCAGCAGCCAAGAGGGCGGGTATGGAAACATTCAGTACTTC; CDR3: CASSQEGGYGNIQYF
D: -; size: once; V: TRBV10-3; J: TRBJ1-4; DNA: TGTGCCATCAGTGAGCGAGGGCTGGGTGAAAAACTGTTTTTT; CDR3: CAISERGLGEKLFF
D: -; size: -; V: TRBV6-6; J: TRBJ1-2; DNA: TGTGCCAGCAGTTTTTTTGTGACAGAATTATATGGCTACACCTTC; CDR3: CASSFFVTELYGYTF
D: TRBD1; size: -; V: TRBV24-1; J: TRBJ1-2; DNA: TGTGCCACCAGTGACGGGACAGAGATCTATGGCTACACCTTC; CDR3: CATSDGTEIYGYTF
D: TRBD2; size: -; V: TRBV7-2; J: TRBJ2-1; DNA: TGTGCCAGCAGGCGGACTAGCGGAAGCTACAATGAGCAGTTCTTC; CDR3: CASRRTSGSYNEQFF
D: -; size: -; V: TRBV2; J: TRBJ2-5; DNA: TGTGCCAGCGGATTGGGGGTTCTCCAAGAGACCCAGTACTTC; CDR3: CASGLGVLQETQYF
D: -; size: once; V: TRBV6-5; J: TRBJ1-4; DNA: TGTGCCAGCCATGGAGAGGGGGTGGGAAAACTGTTTTTT; CDR3: CASHGEGVGKLFF
D: -; size: -; V: TRBV12-3/TRBV12-4; J: TRBJ2-1; DNA: TGTGCCAGCAGTCCCCCTATAATGCGGCAGTTCTTC; CDR3: CASSPPIMRQFF
D: TRBD1; size: -; V: TRBV12-5; J: TRBJ2-5; DNA: TGTGCTAGTGGTTTCGGGACAGGGGGTTGGGAGACCCAGTACTTC; CDR3: CASGFGTGGWETQYF
D: -; size: few; V: TRBV5-4; J: TRBJ2-6; DNA: TGTGCCAGCAGCTTGGACGACTCTGGGGCCAACGTCCTGACTTTC; CDR3: CASSLDDSGANVLTF
D: -; size: -; V: TRBV30; J: TRBJ2-7; DNA: TGTGCCTGGAGTGAGAAGGGCACCAAGTACGAGCAGTACTTC; CDR3: CAWSEKGTKYEQYF
D: -; size: few; V: TRBV5-1; J: TRBJ1-1; DNA: TGCGCCAGCAGCTTTAGGGAAATGAACACTGAAGCTTTCTTT; CDR3: CASSFREMNTEAFF
D: -; size: -; V: TRBV5-1; J: TRBJ2-5; DNA: TGCGCCAGCAGCTTCGACAGCATCGAAGAGACCCAGTACTTC; CDR3: CASSFDSIEETQYF
D: -; size: -; V: TRBV3-1; J: TRBJ1-1; DNA: TGTGCCAGCAGCCAACTCGGGGGGAGCACTGAAGCTTTCTTT; CDR3: CASSQLGGSTEAFF
D: -; size: -; V: TRBV12-5; J: TRBJ1-1; DNA: TGTGCTAGTGGTTTTTTCAGGGAGAGAACTGAAGCTTTCTTT; CDR3: CASGFFRERTEAFF
D: TRBD2; size: -; V: TRBV20-1; J: TRBJ2-5; DNA: TGCAGTGCTACCCAGCGGGGGGCCCCCCAAGAGACCCAGTACTTC; CDR3: CSATQRGAPQETQYF
D: -; size: -; V: TRBV20-1; J: TRBJ1-2; DNA: TGCAGTGCCCCGTCGAAGGAAGCTATTGGCTACACCTTC; CDR3: CSAPSKEAIGYTF
D: -; size: once; V: TRBV20-1; J: TRBJ1-2; DNA: TGCAGTGCTAGGGGCGGCGGGGGAGACTATGGCTACACCTTC; CDR3: CSARGGGGDYGYTF
D: -; size: -; V: TRBV5-1; J: TRBJ2-7; DNA: TGCGCCAGCAGCTTGGATGACAGGCTTTACGAGCAGTACTTC; CDR3: CASSLDDRLYEQYF
D: -; size: -; V: TRBV5-1; J: TRBJ1-2; DNA: TGCGCCAGCAGCTTGGCCGGCGGGGGGCGGTCCTATGGCTACACCTTC; CDR3: CASSLAGGGRSYGYTF
D: TRBD2; size: once; V: TRBV7-2; J: TRBJ2-3; DNA: TGTGCCAGCAGCTTCTCTAGCGGGGCAGATACGCAGTATTTT; CDR3: CASSFSSGADTQYF
D: TRBD1; size: -; V: TRBV6-6; J: TRBJ2-2; DNA: TGTGCCAGCACCCGGGACAGATCCACCGGGGAGCTGTTTTTT; CDR3: CASTRDRSTGELFF
D: TRBD1; size: -; V: TRBV7-8; J: TRBJ2-7; DNA: TGTGCCAGCAGCCTGAGCGGACAGGGGTACTACGAGCAGTACTTC; CDR3: CASSLSGQGYYEQYF
D: -; size: -; V: TRBV7-2; J: TRBJ2-7; DNA: TGTGCCAGCAGCTTAGACGCGGGTTCCCCCTACGAGCAGTACTTC; CDR3: CASSLDAGSPYEQYF
D: -; size: -; V: TRBV14; J: TRBJ1-1; DNA: TGTGCCAGCAGCCAGGCTACAGGGATCGCTGAAGCTTTCTTT; CDR3: CASSQATGIAEAFF
D: -; size: -; V: TRBV28; J: TRBJ1-2; DNA: TGTGCCTTAGGGAACCCTGCGACAGAAAACTATGGCTACACCTTC; CDR3: CALGNPATENYGYTF
D: -; size: -; V: TRBV12-5; J: TRBJ2-5; DNA: TGTGCTAGTGGTTTGTTGGGGGGGCCTGGAGGAGAGACCCAGTACTTC; CDR3: CASGLLGGPGGETQYF
D: -; size: -; V: TRBV20-1; J: TRBJ1-1; DNA: TGCAGTGCTCGGACAGATTCTGAAGCTTTCTTT; CDR3: CSARTDSEAFF